The sequence of this T cell receptor (beta chain) was determined in a study of blood T cells in healthy people across ages. A second PCR, run for about 7 to 11 cycles, used a sample-barcoded 5' primer plus a J-beta primer mix. TCRdb passed the 5' RACE reads through MiXCR, listing each CDR3 protein once. This sample carries hundreds of thousands of distinct CDR3 sequences, 40% to 50% of them seen once, and the ten largest clones take about 19%. Regarding the study as a whole: Per-million-T-cell TCR beta diversity fell roughly linearly with age.

This clonotype was picked up a small number of times. The antigen is undetermined. Germline CDR1 is SGHRS and CDR2 is YFSETQ. CDR3 length equals 15 residues. After removal of 0 bases from V and 4 bases from J, the junction contained 3 bases not matched to a gene. The rearrangement joins TRBV5-1 to TRBJ2-2; the match to TRBD1 covers 7 bases. The sequence was obtained from a man aged 60-69 years in good health. The sequenced sample consisted of blood. This CDR3 is CASSLEGGFTGELFF. DNA of the CDR3: TGCGCCAGCAGCTTGGAAGGGGGCTTCACCGGGGAGCTGTTTTTT.